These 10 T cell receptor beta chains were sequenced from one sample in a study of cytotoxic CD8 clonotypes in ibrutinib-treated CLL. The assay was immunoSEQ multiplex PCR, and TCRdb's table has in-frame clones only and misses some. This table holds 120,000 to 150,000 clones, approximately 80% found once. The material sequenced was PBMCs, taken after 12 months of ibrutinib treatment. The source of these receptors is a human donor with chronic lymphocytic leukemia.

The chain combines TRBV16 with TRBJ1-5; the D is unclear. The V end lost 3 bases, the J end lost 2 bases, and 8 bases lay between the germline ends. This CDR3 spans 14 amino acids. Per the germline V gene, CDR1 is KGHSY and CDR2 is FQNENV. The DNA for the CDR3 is TGTGCCAGCAGCCATTCTTATGGCAATCAGCCCCAGCATTTT. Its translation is CASSHSYGNQPQHF. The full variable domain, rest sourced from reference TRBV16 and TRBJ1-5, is GEEVAQTPKHLVRGEGQKAKLYCAPIKGHSYVFWYQQVLKNEFKFLISFQNENVFDETGMPKERFSAKCLPNSPCSLEIQATKLEDSAVYFCASSHSYGNQPQHFGDGTRLSIL.

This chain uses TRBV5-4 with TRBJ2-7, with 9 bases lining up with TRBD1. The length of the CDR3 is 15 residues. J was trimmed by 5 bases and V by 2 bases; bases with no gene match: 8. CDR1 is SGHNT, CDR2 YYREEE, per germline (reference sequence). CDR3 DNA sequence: TGTGCCAGCAGCTTTGGGACAGGGAACTTAAACGAGCAGTACTTC. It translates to CASSFGTGNLNEQYF.

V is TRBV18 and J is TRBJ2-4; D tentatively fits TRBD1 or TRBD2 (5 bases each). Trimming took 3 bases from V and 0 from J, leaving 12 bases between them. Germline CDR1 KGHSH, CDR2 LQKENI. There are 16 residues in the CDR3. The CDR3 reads CASSPREQAAKNIQYF. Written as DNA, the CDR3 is TGTGCCAGCTCACCCCGGGAACAGGCAGCCAAAAACATTCAGTACTTC.

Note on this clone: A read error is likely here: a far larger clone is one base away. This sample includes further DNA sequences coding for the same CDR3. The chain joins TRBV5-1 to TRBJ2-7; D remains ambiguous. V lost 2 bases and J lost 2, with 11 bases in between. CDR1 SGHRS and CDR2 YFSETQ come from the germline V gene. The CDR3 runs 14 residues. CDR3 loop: CASSFQVSTYEQYF. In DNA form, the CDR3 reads TGCGCCAGCAGCTTTCAGGTTTCAACCTACGAGCAGTACTTC.

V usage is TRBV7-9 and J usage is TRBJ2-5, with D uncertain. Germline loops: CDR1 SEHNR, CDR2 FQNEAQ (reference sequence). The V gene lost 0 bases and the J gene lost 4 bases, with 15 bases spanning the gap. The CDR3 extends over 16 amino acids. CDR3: CASSLAFIQFGETQYF. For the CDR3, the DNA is TGTGCCAGCAGCTTAGCGTTCATACAGTTCGGAGAGACCCAGTACTTC.

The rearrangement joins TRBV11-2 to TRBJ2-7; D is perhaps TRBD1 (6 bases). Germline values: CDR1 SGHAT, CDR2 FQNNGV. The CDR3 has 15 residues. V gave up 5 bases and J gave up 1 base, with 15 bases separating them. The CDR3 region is CASSRQIQGSYEQYF. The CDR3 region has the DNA TGTGCCAGCAGCCGACAGATACAGGGTTCCTACGAGCAGTACTTC.

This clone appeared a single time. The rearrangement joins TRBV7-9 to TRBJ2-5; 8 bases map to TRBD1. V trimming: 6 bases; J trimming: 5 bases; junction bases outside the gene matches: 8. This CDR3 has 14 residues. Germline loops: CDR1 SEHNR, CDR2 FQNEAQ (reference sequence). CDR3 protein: CASRGRGLWETQYF. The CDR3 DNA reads TGTGCCAGCAGGGGCAGGGGGCTGTGGGAGACCCAGTACTTC.

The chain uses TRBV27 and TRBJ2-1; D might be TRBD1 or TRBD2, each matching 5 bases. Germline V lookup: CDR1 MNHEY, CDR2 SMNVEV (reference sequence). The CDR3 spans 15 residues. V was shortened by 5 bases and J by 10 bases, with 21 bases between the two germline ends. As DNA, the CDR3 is TGTGCCAGCAGTCTCTCCGGGACGGCCACAATCGAGCAGTTCTTC. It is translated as CASSLSGTATIEQFF.

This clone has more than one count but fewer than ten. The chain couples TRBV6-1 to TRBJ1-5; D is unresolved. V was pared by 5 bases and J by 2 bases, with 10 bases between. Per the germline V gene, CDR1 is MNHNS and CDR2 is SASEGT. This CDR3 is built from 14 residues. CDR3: CASSQEWGNQPQHF. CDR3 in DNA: TGTGCCAGCAGTCAAGAGTGGGGCAATCAGCCCCAGCATTTT.

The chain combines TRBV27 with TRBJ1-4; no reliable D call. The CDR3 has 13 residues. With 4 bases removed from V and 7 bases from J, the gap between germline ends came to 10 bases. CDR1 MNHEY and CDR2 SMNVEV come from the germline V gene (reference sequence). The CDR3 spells CASSYTLGEKLFF. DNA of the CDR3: TGTGCCAGCAGTTATACCCTCGGTGAAAAACTGTTTTTT. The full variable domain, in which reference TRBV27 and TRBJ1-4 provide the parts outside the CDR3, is EAQVTQNPRYLITVTGKKLTVTCSQNMNHEYMSWYRQDPGLGLRQIYYSMNVEVTDKGDVPEGYKVSRKEKRNFPLILESPSPNQTSLYFCASSYTLGEKLFFGSGTQLSVL.